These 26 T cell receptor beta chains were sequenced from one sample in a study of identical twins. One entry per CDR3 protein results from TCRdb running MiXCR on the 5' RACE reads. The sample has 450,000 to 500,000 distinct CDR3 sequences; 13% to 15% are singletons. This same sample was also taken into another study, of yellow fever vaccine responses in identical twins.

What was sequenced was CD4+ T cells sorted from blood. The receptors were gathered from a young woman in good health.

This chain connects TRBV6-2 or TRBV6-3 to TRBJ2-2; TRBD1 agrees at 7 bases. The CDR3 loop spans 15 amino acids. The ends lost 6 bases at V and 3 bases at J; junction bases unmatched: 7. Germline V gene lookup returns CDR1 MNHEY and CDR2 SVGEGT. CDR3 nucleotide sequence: TGTGCCAGCAGCCCCCGACAGGGATACACCGGGGAGCTGTTTTTT. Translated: CASSPRQGYTGELFF.

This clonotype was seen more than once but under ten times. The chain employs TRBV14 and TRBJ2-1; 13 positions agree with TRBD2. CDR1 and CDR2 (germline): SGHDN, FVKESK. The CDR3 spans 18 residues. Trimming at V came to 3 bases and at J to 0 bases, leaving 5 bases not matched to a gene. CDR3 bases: TGTGCCAGCAGCCAGGGACTAGCGGGGAGAAGCTCCTACAATGAGCAGTTCTTC. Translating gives CASSQGLAGRSSYNEQFF.

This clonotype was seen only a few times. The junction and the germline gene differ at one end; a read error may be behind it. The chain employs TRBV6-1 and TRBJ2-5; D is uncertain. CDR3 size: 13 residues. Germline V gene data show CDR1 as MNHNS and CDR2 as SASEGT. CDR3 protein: CVSSLERKETQYF. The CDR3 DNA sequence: TGTGTCAGCAGTCTGGAGCGAAAGGAGACCCAGTACTTC.

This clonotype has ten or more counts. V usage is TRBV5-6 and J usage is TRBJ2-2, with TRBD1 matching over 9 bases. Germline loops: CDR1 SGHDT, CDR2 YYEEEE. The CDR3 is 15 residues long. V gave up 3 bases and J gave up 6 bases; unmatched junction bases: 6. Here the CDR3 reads CASSSGTGTAGELFF. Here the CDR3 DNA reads TGTGCCAGCAGCTCGGGGACAGGGACGGCCGGGGAGCTGTTTTTT.

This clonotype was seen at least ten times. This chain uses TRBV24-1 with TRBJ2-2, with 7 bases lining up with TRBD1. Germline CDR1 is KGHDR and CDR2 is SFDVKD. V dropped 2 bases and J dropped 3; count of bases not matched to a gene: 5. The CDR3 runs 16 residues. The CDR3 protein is CATSDWGQSHTGELFF. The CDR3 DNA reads TGTGCCACCAGTGATTGGGGACAGTCTCACACCGGGGAGCTGTTTTTT.

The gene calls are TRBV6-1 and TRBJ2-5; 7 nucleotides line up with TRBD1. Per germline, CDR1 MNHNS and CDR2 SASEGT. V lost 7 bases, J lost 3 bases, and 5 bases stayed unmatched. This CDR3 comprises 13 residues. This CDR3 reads CASTPDREETQYF. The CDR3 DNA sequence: TGTGCCAGCACCCCAGACAGGGAAGAGACCCAGTACTTC.

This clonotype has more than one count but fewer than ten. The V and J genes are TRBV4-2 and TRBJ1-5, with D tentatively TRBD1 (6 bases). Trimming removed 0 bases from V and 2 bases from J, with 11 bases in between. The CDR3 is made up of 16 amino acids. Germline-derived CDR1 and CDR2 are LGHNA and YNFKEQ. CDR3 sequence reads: CASSQDGGQGNQPQHF. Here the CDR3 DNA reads TGTGCCAGCAGCCAAGATGGGGGGCAAGGCAATCAGCCCCAGCATTTT.

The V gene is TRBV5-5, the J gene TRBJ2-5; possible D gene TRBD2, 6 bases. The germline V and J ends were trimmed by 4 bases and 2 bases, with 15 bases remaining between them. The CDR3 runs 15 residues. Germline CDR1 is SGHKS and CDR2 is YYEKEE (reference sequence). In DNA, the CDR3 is TGTGCCAGCAGCGTACCACTAGCTTTGCAAGAGACCCAGTACTTC. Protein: CASSVPLALQETQYF.

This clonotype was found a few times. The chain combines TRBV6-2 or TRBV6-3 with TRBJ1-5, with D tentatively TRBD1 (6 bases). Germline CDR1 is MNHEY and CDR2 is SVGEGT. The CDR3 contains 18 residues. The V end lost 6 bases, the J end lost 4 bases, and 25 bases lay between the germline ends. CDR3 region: CASRDSTGSSYWNQPQHF. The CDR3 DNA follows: TGTGCCAGCAGAGACTCGACAGGCAGCTCGTATTGGAATCAGCCCCAGCATTTT.

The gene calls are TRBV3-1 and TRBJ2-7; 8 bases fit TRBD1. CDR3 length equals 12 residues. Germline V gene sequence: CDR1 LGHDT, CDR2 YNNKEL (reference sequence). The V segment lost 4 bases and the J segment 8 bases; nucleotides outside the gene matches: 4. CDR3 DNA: TGTGCCAGCAGCCTTGGACAGGGTCAGCAGTACTTC. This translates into CASSLGQGQQYF.

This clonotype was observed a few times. In nucleotides, the CDR3 is TGTGCCACCAGTGATGGGGGACAGGGGTGGGAGACCCAGTACTTC. Encoded protein: CATSDGGQGWETQYF. The chain is built from TRBV24-1 and TRBJ2-5; the match to TRBD1 covers 10 bases. The CDR3 runs to 15 residues. Trimming took 3 bases from V and 5 from J; bases not matched to a gene: 5. CDR1 KGHDR and CDR2 SFDVKD come from the germline V gene.

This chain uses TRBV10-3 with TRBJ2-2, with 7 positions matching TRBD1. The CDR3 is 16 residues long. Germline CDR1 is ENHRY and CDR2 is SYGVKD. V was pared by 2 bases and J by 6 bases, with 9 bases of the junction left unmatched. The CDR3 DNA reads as TGTGCCATCAGTGAGAGACAGGGTTCGTTCGCCGGGGAGCTGTTTTTT. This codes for CAISERQGSFAGELFF.

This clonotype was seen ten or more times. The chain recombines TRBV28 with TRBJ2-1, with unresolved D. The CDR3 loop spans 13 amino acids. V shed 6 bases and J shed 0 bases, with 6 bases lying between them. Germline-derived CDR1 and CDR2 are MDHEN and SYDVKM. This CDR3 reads CASSLDSYNEQFF. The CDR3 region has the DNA TGTGCCAGCAGCTTAGACTCCTACAATGAGCAGTTCTTC.

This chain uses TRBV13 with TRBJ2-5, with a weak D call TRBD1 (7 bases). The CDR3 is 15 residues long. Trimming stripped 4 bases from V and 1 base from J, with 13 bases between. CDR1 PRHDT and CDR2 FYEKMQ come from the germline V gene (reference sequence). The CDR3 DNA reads TGTGCCAGCAGCTCCGGAGGGGGCACCCAAGAGACCCAGTACTTC. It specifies CASSSGGGTQETQYF.

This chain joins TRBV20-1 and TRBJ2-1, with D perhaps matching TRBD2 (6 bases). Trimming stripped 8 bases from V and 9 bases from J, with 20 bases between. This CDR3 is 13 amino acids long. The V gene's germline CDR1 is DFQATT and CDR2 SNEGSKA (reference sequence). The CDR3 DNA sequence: TGCAGTACCTTCGGAAGGGACTCAAGTGAGCAGTTCTTC. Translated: CSTFGRDSSEQFF.

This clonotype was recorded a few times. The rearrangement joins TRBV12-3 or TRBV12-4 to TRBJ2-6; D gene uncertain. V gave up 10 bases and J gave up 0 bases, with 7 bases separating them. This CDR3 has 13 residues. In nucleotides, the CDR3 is TGTGCCAACGGACGCTCTGGGGCCAACGTCCTGACTTTC. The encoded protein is CANGRSGANVLTF.

DNA of the CDR3: TGTGGCACTAGCGGACCATACAATGAGCAGTTCTTC. It specifies CGTSGPYNEQFF. The chain has TRBV28 and TRBJ2-1, with 8 bases fitting TRBD2. From germline, CDR1 is MDHEN and CDR2 SYDVKM. This CDR3 is built from 12 residues.

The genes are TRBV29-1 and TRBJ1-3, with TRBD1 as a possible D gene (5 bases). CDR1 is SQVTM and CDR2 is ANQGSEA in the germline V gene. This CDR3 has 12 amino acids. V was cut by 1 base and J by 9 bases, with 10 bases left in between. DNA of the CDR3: TGCAGCGTTGAAGGTCCTGGGGGCACCATATATTTT. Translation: CSVEGPGGTIYF.

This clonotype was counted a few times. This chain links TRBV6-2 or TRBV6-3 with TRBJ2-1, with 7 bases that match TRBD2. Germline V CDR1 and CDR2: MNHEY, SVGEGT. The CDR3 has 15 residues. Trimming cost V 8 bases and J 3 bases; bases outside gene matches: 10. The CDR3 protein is CASRGRGLGYNEQFF. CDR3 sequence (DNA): TGTGCCAGCCGGGGGAGGGGACTGGGCTACAATGAGCAGTTCTTC.

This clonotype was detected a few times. This CDR3 is CASSLVVLLNSDEQYF. CDR3 nucleotide sequence: TGTGCCAGCAGCTTAGTGGTACTTTTAAATAGCGACGAGCAGTACTTC. This rearrangement joins TRBV7-2 to TRBJ2-7, with D perhaps matching TRBD2 (5 bases). CDR3 length: 16 residues. The V end lost 1 base, the J end lost 5 bases, and 18 bases lay between the germline ends. Looked up from germline, CDR1 is SGHTA and CDR2 is FQGNSA.

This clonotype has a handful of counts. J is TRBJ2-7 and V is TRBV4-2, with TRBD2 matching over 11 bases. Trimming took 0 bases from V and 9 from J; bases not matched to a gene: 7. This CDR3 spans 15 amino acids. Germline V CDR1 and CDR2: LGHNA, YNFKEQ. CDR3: CASSQDPSGRSAQYF. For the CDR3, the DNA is TGTGCCAGCAGCCAAGATCCTAGCGGGAGGAGCGCGCAGTACTTC.

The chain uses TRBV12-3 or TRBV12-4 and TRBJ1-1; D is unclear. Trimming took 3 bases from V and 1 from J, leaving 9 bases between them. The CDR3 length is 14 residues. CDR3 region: CASSFLVGNTEAFF. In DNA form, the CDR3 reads TGTGCCAGCAGTTTTTTGGTGGGGAACACTGAAGCTTTCTTT.

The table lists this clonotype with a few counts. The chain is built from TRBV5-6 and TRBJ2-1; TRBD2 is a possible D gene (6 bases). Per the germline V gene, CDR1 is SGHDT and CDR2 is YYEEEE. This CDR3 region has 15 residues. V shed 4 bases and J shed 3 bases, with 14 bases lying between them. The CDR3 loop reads CASSNTRRVYNEQFF. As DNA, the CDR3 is TGTGCCAGCAGCAATACTAGGAGGGTCTACAATGAGCAGTTCTTC.

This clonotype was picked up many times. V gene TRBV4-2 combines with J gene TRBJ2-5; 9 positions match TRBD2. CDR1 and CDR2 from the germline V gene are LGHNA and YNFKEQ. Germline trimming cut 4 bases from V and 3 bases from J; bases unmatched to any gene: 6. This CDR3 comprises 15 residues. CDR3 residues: CASSPTSGNEETQYF. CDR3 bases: TGTGCCAGCAGCCCGACTAGCGGAAATGAAGAGACCCAGTACTTC.

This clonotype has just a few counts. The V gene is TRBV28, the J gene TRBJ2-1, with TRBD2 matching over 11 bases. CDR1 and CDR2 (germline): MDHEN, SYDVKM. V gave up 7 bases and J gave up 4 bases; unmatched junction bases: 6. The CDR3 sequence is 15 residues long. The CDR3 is CASTLGTSGYNEQFF. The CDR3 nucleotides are TGTGCCAGCACACTCGGGACTAGCGGATACAATGAGCAGTTCTTC.

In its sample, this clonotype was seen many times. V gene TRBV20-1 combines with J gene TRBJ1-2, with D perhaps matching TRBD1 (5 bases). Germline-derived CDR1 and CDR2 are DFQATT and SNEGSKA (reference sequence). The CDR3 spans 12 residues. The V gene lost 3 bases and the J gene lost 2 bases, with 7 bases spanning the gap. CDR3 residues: CSASDSNYGYTF. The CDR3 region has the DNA TGCAGTGCTAGCGACAGCAACTATGGCTACACCTTC.